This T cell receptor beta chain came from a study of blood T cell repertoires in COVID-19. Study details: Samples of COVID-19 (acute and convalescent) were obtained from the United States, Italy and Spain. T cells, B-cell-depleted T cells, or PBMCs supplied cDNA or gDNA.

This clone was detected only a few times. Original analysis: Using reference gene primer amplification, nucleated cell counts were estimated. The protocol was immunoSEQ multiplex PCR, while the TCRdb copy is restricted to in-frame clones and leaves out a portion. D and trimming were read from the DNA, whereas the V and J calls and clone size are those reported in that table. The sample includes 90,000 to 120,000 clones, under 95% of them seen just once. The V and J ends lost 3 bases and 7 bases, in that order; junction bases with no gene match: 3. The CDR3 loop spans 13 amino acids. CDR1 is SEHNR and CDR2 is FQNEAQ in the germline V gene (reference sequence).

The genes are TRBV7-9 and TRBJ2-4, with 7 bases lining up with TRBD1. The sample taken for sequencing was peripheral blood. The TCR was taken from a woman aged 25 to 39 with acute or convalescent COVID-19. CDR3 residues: CASSLGQWNIQYF. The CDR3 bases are TGTGCCAGCAGCTTGGGACAGTGGAACATTCAGTACTTC.